The 30 T cell receptor beta chains below were found in one sample sequenced in a study of shared clonotypes between healthy human individuals. Sequenced by immunoSEQ multiplex PCR; TCRdb stores in-frame clones only, minus some. The data contain approximately 2.5 million clones, over 85% of them seen just once; the ten biggest clones take up approximately 0.36%. The sequenced sample consisted of naive CD4+ T cells from PBMCs. The subset denotes: CD45RA+ positively selected. All receptors derive from a man aged 18 to 29 in good health. Some clones in this sample may be carry-over from other donors' samples.

V usage is TRBV7-9 and J usage is TRBJ1-3; TRBD1 matches at 9 bases. The germline V gene encodes CDR1 SEHNR and CDR2 FQNEAQ (reference sequence). The V segment lost 5 bases and the J segment 3 bases; nucleotides outside the gene matches: 8. The CDR3 is made up of 16 amino acids. The CDR3: CASSTRDRALGNTIYF. The DNA for the CDR3 is TGTGCCAGCAGCACCCGGGACAGGGCCCTTGGAAACACCATATATTTT.

This sequence joins TRBV29-1 and TRBJ2-1, with D perhaps TRBD1 (7 bases). Germline loops: CDR1 SQVTM, CDR2 ANQGSEA. V gave up 4 bases and J gave up 14 bases, with 21 bases separating them. The CDR3 contains 13 residues. DNA of the CDR3: TGCAGCGTTGGTGGTCGTCAGGGGGGATTTAAGTTCTTC. Its protein product is CSVGGRQGGFKFF.

This clone showed up just once. The chain carries TRBV5-6 and TRBJ2-3, with 7 bases lining up with TRBD1. V trimming: 4 bases; J trimming: 9 bases; junction bases outside the gene matches: 11. Per germline, CDR1 SGHDT and CDR2 YYEEEE. The CDR3 runs 14 residues. CDR3 sequence: CASSPEDRASTQYF. Written as DNA, the CDR3 is TGTGCCAGCAGCCCAGAAGACAGGGCTTCGACGCAGTATTTT.

The V call is TRBV2, the J call TRBJ1-5, with 7 bases lining up with TRBD1. Germline CDR1 reads SNHLY; CDR2 reads FYNNEI. The CDR3 covers 15 residues. Trimming at V came to 6 bases and at J to 6 bases, leaving 11 bases not matched to a gene. The chain's CDR3 is CASSRREGASQPQHF. The CDR3, as DNA: TGTGCCAGCAGCCGTAGGGAGGGGGCAAGTCAGCCCCAGCATTTT.

V usage is TRBV30 and J usage is TRBJ2-7, with 7 nucleotides matching TRBD1. The V gene's germline CDR1 is GTSNPN and CDR2 SVGIG (reference sequence). The CDR3 extends over 13 amino acids. J gave up 1 base and V 4 bases, and 4 bases lay outside the gene matches. CDR3 protein: CAWTSTGSYEQYF. In DNA, the CDR3 is TGTGCCTGGACCTCGACAGGGTCCTACGAGCAGTACTTC.

The chain uses TRBV5-1 and TRBJ2-3; 9 bases map to TRBD2. The CDR3 is made up of 15 amino acids. CDR1 is SGHRS and CDR2 is YFSETQ in the germline V gene. V lost 1 base to trimming and J lost 5 bases; unmatched junction nucleotides: 5. The CDR3 DNA sequence: TGCGCCAGCAGCTTGATGGGACTAGCTGAAGATACGCAGTATTTT. Translated: CASSLMGLAEDTQYF. The complete variable domain, with remaining parts taken from reference TRBV5-1 and TRBJ2-3, reads KAGVTQTPRYLIKTRGQQVTLSCSPISGHRSVSWYQQTPGQGLQFLFEYFSETQRNKGNFPGRFSGRQFSNSRSEMNVSTLELGDSALYLCASSLMGLAEDTQYFGPGTRLTVL.

This chain links TRBV10-2 with TRBJ2-1; possibly TRBD1 or TRBD2 for D (5 bases each). The V and J ends lost 6 bases and 3 bases respectively, with 15 bases between them. CDR3 size: 15 residues. In germline, CDR1 is WSHSY, CDR2 SAAADI. The CDR3 nucleotides read TGCGCCAGCAGACAAGCCGGGACCGGCTACAATGAGCAGTTCTTC. It encodes CASRQAGTGYNEQFF.

As concerns this clone: This CDR3 is also generated by other DNA sequences in the sample. The chain combines TRBV29-1 with TRBJ2-1; a weak D match, TRBD1 (6 bases). Trimming pared 6 bases from V and 0 bases from J, leaving 12 bases between. Germline V CDR1 and CDR2: SQVTM, ANQGSEA. CDR3 length: 14 residues. CDR3 sequence: CSVTGSSSYNEQFF. The CDR3, as DNA: TGCAGCGTCACAGGGTCCAGCTCCTACAATGAGCAGTTCTTC.

As concerns this clone: This may be a read error: a much more frequent sequence differs by one nucleotide. Additional DNA sequences in this sample encode the identical CDR3. J is TRBJ1-2 and V is TRBV6-1, with D possibly TRBD1 on 5 matching bases. Germline CDR1 MNHNS, CDR2 SASEGT. Trimming pared 3 bases from V and 3 bases from J, leaving 5 bases between. The length of the CDR3 is 12 residues. CDR3 in DNA: TGTGCCAGCAGTGACAGGGACTATGGCTACACCTTC. Encoded protein: CASSDRDYGYTF.

As for this clone: This sample includes further DNA sequences coding for the same CDR3. The chain recombines TRBV18 with TRBJ1-1; D may be TRBD1 (5 bases). The germline V gene has CDR1 KGHSH and CDR2 LQKENI. Trimming shortened V by 2 bases and J by 0 bases, and 7 bases separated the two germline ends. The CDR3 extends over 14 amino acids. The CDR3 nucleotides read TGTGCCAGCTCACCAACAGGTATGAACACTGAAGCTTTCTTT. This sequence encodes CASSPTGMNTEAFF.

The chain's CDR3 is CASSYGLTANTGELFF. The CDR3 DNA reads as TGTGCCAGCAGCTATGGGTTAACCGCGAACACCGGGGAGCTGTTTTTT. The chain joins TRBV5-6 to TRBJ2-2, with D hard to call. Germline V gives CDR1 SGHDT, CDR2 YYEEEE. There are 16 residues in the CDR3. V was shortened by 3 bases and J by 0 bases, with 12 bases between the two germline ends.

This rearrangement joins TRBV28 to TRBJ1-1; no reliable D call. The CDR3 covers 11 residues. CDR1 is MDHEN, CDR2 SYDVKM, per germline. V dropped 4 bases and J dropped 8 bases, with 8 bases sitting between them. This chain's CDR3 is CASSSTIEAFF. Written as DNA, the CDR3 is TGTGCCAGCAGTTCCACTATCGAAGCTTTCTTT.

J is TRBJ2-3 and V is TRBV28; no clear D. Trimming pared 4 bases from V and 2 bases from J, leaving 13 bases between. There are 15 residues in the CDR3. Germline-derived CDR1 and CDR2 are MDHEN and SYDVKM. In DNA, the CDR3 is TGTGCCAGCAGTTATGATCGGCTTAACACAGATACGCAGTATTTT. It codes for CASSYDRLNTDTQYF.

V gene TRBV5-1 combines with J gene TRBJ2-7; 9 bases fit TRBD2. Germline lookup yields CDR1 SGHRS and CDR2 YFSETQ. V shed 4 bases, J shed 6 bases, and the junction held 11 bases outside the gene matches. There are 15 residues in the CDR3. In nucleotides, the CDR3 is TGCGCCAGCAGCCCGGTAGCGGGAGCCCCGGCCGAGCAGTACTTC. This codes for CASSPVAGAPAEQYF.

The chain uses TRBV5-1 and TRBJ2-7; the D call may be TRBD1 or TRBD2 (5 bases each). V was cut by 4 bases and J by 2 bases, with 13 bases left in between. The CDR3 totals 14 residues. Germline CDR1 and CDR2: SGHRS and YFSETQ. In DNA form, the CDR3 reads TGCGCCAGCAGCCCCGGGGCGCCTACCTACGAGCAGTACTTC. This encodes CASSPGAPTYEQYF.

The chain combines TRBV7-2 with TRBJ1-2; D is unclear. Germline assignment: CDR1 SGHTA and CDR2 FQGNSA. V was trimmed by 5 bases and J by 8 bases, leaving 12 bases between them. The length of the CDR3 is 12 residues. CDR3 bases: TGTGCCAGCAGCGTAGGACTCAAGGGCTACACCTTC. Its protein product is CASSVGLKGYTF.

The rearrangement joins TRBV14 to TRBJ2-7; the match to TRBD2 covers 10 bases. Germline lookup yields CDR1 SGHDN and CDR2 FVKESK. The CDR3 length is 17 residues. With 3 bases clipped from V and 3 bases from J, the junction kept 11 bases outside the gene matches. The DNA of the CDR3 is TGTGCCAGCAGCCAGACCGTTAGCGGGAGGACCAACTACGAGCAGTACTTC. As protein: CASSQTVSGRTNYEQYF.

This chain links TRBV2 with TRBJ2-1; TRBD2 agrees at 16 bases. V was clipped by 6 bases and J by 7 bases; unmatched bases: 12. The germline V gene encodes CDR1 SNHLY and CDR2 FYNNEI. This CDR3 has 18 residues. The DNA for the CDR3 is TGTGCCAGCAGGAAGGGACTAGCGGGAGGGCAGGAGGGAAATGAGCAGTTCTTC. It encodes CASRKGLAGGQEGNEQFF.

This clone was seen only a few times. The rearrangement uses TRBV30 and TRBJ1-5, with TRBD1 matching over 8 bases. The ends lost 2 bases at V and 5 bases at J; junction bases unmatched: 8. Germline V gives CDR1 GTSNPN, CDR2 SVGIG (reference sequence). The CDR3 is 15 residues long. The CDR3 DNA is TGTGCCTGGAGTACCGGGACAGGTGGTTATCAGCCCCAGCATTTT. Residues: CAWSTGTGGYQPQHF.

With respect to this clone: In the same sample, other DNA sequences code for this CDR3. The chain employs TRBV28 and TRBJ1-4; D unclear. Trimming shortened V by 6 bases and J by 8 bases, and 10 bases separated the two germline ends. The CDR3 totals 12 residues. The germline gives CDR1 MDHEN, CDR2 SYDVKM. The CDR3 is CASRTVGEKLFF. The CDR3 nucleotides are TGTGCCAGCAGAACAGTAGGGGAAAAACTGTTTTTT.

The table lists this clone with a count of one. The chain has TRBV6-1 and TRBJ2-7; tentatively, D is TRBD1 (6 bases). The CDR3 covers 16 residues. CDR1 is MNHNS and CDR2 is SASEGT in the germline V gene. V lost 4 bases and J 0 bases, leaving 16 bases between the germline ends. The CDR3 spells CASSGPGHLHSYEQYF. The CDR3, as DNA: TGTGCCAGCAGTGGACCGGGACACCTCCACTCCTACGAGCAGTACTTC.

The rearrangement joins TRBV11-2 to TRBJ2-2; D is undetermined. Germline CDR1 SGHAT, CDR2 FQNNGV. Deletions cut 1 base from V and 4 bases from J, with 7 bases between. The CDR3 is made up of 14 amino acids. The CDR3 sequence is CASSLVGSTGELFF. CDR3 DNA sequence: TGTGCCAGCAGCTTAGTCGGTAGCACCGGGGAGCTGTTTTTT.

The chain is built from TRBV18 and TRBJ1-1, with a tentative D call TRBD1 (6 bases). CDR1 and CDR2 (germline): KGHSH, LQKENI. This CDR3 has 15 amino acids. With 2 bases removed from V and 4 bases from J, the gap between germline ends came to 14 bases. The CDR3 protein is CASSPRGVRGTEAFF. For the CDR3, the DNA is TGTGCCAGCTCACCAAGGGGGGTCCGAGGCACTGAAGCTTTCTTT.

This chain uses TRBV30 with TRBJ2-7; D is undetermined. The length of the CDR3 is 14 residues. The germline V gene encodes CDR1 GTSNPN and CDR2 SVGIG (reference sequence). CDR3 sequence: CDFPEEVSAYEQYF. For the CDR3, the DNA is TGTGACTTTCCCGAAGAAGTCTCCGCCTACGAGCAGTACTTC.

The chain has TRBV7-2 and TRBJ1-1; 7 nucleotides match TRBD1. Per the germline V gene, CDR1 is SGHTA and CDR2 is FQGNSA. The CDR3 runs to 15 residues. J was trimmed by 2 bases and V by 5 bases; bases with no gene match: 8. The CDR3 bases are TGTGCCAGCAGCCTAATGGCAGGGGGAAACACTGAAGCTTTCTTT. This gives the protein CASSLMAGGNTEAFF.

J is TRBJ2-3 and V is TRBV25-1, with D maybe TRBD1 (6 bases). Germline V CDR1 and CDR2: MGHDK, SYGVNS. The CDR3 runs to 15 residues. V gave up 3 bases and J gave up 6 bases, with 16 bases separating them. CDR3 sequence (DNA): TGTGCCAGCAGTGACCCCAGGACAGATGTGGATACGCAGTATTTT. Translating gives CASSDPRTDVDTQYF.

This clone was observed a single time. The rearrangement links TRBV19 to TRBJ1-5; 8 bases are shared with TRBD1. CDR3 length: 14 amino acids. J was trimmed by 9 bases and V by 7 bases; bases with no gene match: 11. In germline, CDR1 is LNHDA, CDR2 SQIVND (reference sequence). Here the CDR3 DNA reads TGTGCCAGTATTGACTCAGGGGGCCGACCGCCCCAGCATTTT. Translation: CASIDSGGRPPQHF. The variable domain in full, completed from reference TRBV19 and TRBJ1-5, reads DGGITQSPKYLFRKEGQNVTLSCEQNLNHDAMYWYRQDPGQGLRLIYYSQIVNDFQKGDIAEGYSVSREKKESFPLTVTSAQKNPTAFYLCASIDSGGRPPQHFGDGTRLSIL.

The chain uses TRBV7-6 and TRBJ2-5; D not certain. Trimming took 3 bases from V and 8 from J, leaving 13 bases between them. The CDR3 runs to 13 residues. Germline V gives CDR1 SGHVS, CDR2 FNYEAQ. CDR3 sequence (DNA): TGTGCCAGCAGCTTTACCCAACTGGGAACCCAGTACTTC. This codes for CASSFTQLGTQYF.

V and J are TRBV18 and TRBJ2-5; D ambiguous. CDR3 length: 13 residues. V lost 6 bases and J 2 bases, leaving 10 bases between the germline ends. CDR1 and CDR2 from the germline V gene are KGHSH and LQKENI. CDR3 residues: CASSSGSQETQYF. The CDR3 region has the DNA TGTGCCAGCTCGTCCGGGTCTCAAGAGACCCAGTACTTC.

This clone occurred once. The chain joins TRBV28 to TRBJ1-5; 7 positions match TRBD1. Germline V gene sequence: CDR1 MDHEN, CDR2 SYDVKM. The CDR3 length is 13 residues. Unmatched junction bases numbered 3, after V lost 5 bases and J lost 5 bases. CDR3 nucleotide sequence: TGTGCCAGCAGTGGGGACAGTCATCAGCCCCAGCATTTT. Translated, it gives CASSGDSHQPQHF. Drawing the rest from reference TRBV28 and TRBJ1-5, the complete variable domain is DVKVTQSSRYLVKRTGEKVFLECVQDMDHENMFWYRQDPGLGLRLIYFSYDVKMKEKGDIPEGYSVSREKKERFSLILESASTNQTSMYLCASSGDSHQPQHFGDGTRLSIL.